Presented here are 30 T cell receptor beta chains from one specimen sequenced in a study of blood T cell repertoires in COVID-19. Measured with immunoSEQ multiplex PCR; TCRdb has only the in-frame clones, and not every one. Altogether about 200,000 clones are present, approximately 80% being singletons, with the ten largest covering 14% to 15%. Material: PBMCs or T cells enriched from blood (not recorded which). Receptor source: a man between 35 and 55 years old who had recovered from COVID-19.

The chain employs TRBV6-5 and TRBJ2-7, with D maybe TRBD2 (7 bases). Trimming stripped 7 bases from V and 5 bases from J, with 15 bases between. Germline CDR1 is MNHEY and CDR2 is SVGAGI. The CDR3 is made up of 13 amino acids. CDR3 sequence reads: CASTPGGLDEQYF. The CDR3, as DNA: TGTGCCAGCACCCCGGGGGGCTTGGACGAGCAGTACTTC.

The J gene is TRBJ1-6, the V gene TRBV10-3, with D possibly matching TRBD1 (6 bases). V lost 5 bases and J 7 bases, leaving 15 bases between the germline ends. This CDR3 is built from 15 residues. CDR1 is ENHRY and CDR2 is SYGVKD in the germline V gene. The DNA for the CDR3 is TGTGCCATCAGTCGCTCCCTTGGACAGAATTCACCCCTCCACTTT. This gives the protein CAISRSLGQNSPLHF.

CDR3 protein: CASSSTQSRRITDTQYF. Written as DNA, the CDR3 is TGTGCCAGCAGCTCCACCCAGTCCCGGCGGATCACAGATACGCAGTATTTT. The chain joins TRBV5-4 to TRBJ2-3; D gene unclear. Trimming took 3 bases from V and 2 from J, leaving 19 bases between them. The CDR3 runs to 17 residues. Per germline, CDR1 SGHNT and CDR2 YYREEE (reference sequence).

The rearrangement joins TRBV7-8 to TRBJ1-2; D is undetermined. Trimming removed 1 base at V and 5 bases at J, with 11 bases between. The germline gives CDR1 SGHVS, CDR2 FQNEAQ. This CDR3 region has 14 residues. Here the CDR3 DNA reads TGTGCCAGCAGCTTAGGGCGGATTCCTTATGGCTACACCTTC. Translated, it gives CASSLGRIPYGYTF.

There are a few counts of this clone. The gene calls are TRBV5-1 and TRBJ1-1; D is uncertain. Trimming removed 0 bases at V and 7 bases at J, with 13 bases between. This CDR3 spans 14 amino acids. Germline V gene data show CDR1 as SGHRS and CDR2 as YFSETQ. CDR3 DNA sequence: TGCGCCAGCAGCTTGGGTTGGCAGGAGGGTGAAGCTTTCTTT. It translates to CASSLGWQEGEAFF.

This chain connects TRBV11-2 to TRBJ2-1; 7 positions match TRBD2. The CDR3 totals 16 residues. Germline trimming cut 5 bases from V and 6 bases from J; bases unmatched to any gene: 13. The germline V gene encodes CDR1 SGHAT and CDR2 FQNNGV. The CDR3 sequence: CASSLGSRREINEQFF. As DNA, the CDR3 is TGTGCCAGCAGCCTCGGGTCCCGGCGGGAGATCAATGAGCAGTTCTTC. Complete variable domain (other parts from reference TRBV11-2 and TRBJ2-1): EAGVAQSPRYKIIEKRQSVAFWCNPISGHATLYWYQQILGQGPKLLIQFQNNGVVDDSQLPKDRFSAERLKGVDSTLKIQPAKLEDSAVYLCASSLGSRREINEQFFGPGTRLTVL.

The gene calls are TRBV28 and TRBJ1-4, with D unclear. V was shortened by 6 bases and J by 7 bases, with 15 bases between the two germline ends. This CDR3 has 14 amino acids. Germline V gene sequence: CDR1 MDHEN, CDR2 SYDVKM. CDR3 coding DNA: TGTGCCAGCAGCTCTTACCTAGAGGGTGAAAAACTGTTTTTT. This codes for CASSSYLEGEKLFF.

In DNA form, the CDR3 reads TGTGCCAGCAGGAGTCCTACAGGGGCAGCAGGCGAGCAGTACTTC. It is translated as CASRSPTGAAGEQYF. The gene calls are TRBV27 and TRBJ2-7, with TRBD1 identical over 7 bases. The germline gives CDR1 MNHEY, CDR2 SMNVEV (reference sequence). The CDR3 runs 15 residues. After removal of 6 bases from V and 6 bases from J, the junction contained 14 bases not matched to a gene.

This clone was observed once. The rearrangement joins TRBV15 to TRBJ1-6; weak D call: TRBD1 (5 bases). This CDR3 is 13 amino acids long. V dropped 3 bases and J dropped 7 bases, with 7 bases sitting between them. CDR1 is LNHNV and CDR2 is YYDKDF in the germline V gene (reference sequence). CDR3 in DNA: TGTGCCACCAGCAGGGACATAAATTCACCCCTCCACTTT. This translates into CATSRDINSPLHF.

The chain combines TRBV5-1 with TRBJ1-1, with D tentatively TRBD1 (5 bases). V dropped 2 bases and J dropped 5 bases, with 13 bases sitting between them. CDR3 size: 14 residues. Germline values: CDR1 SGHRS, CDR2 YFSETQ. CDR3 loop: CASSFAGRGTEAFF. In DNA form, the CDR3 reads TGCGCCAGCAGCTTCGCAGGGAGGGGAACTGAAGCTTTCTTT.

This rearrangement joins TRBV18 to TRBJ1-6; D gene unclear. The germline V gene encodes CDR1 KGHSH and CDR2 LQKENI. V lost 6 bases to trimming and J lost 8 bases, with 17 bases between them. This CDR3 is 15 amino acids long. CDR3 protein: CASSPRSGRDSPLHF. For the CDR3, the DNA is TGTGCCAGCTCGCCCAGGAGTGGGCGGGATTCACCCCTCCACTTT.

The table lists this clone with a count of one. The J gene is TRBJ2-1, the V gene TRBV11-2; 7 positions match TRBD2. Germline CDR1 SGHAT, CDR2 FQNNGV. V trimming: 5 bases; J trimming: 5 bases; junction bases outside the gene matches: 9. The CDR3 has 15 amino acids. The CDR3 DNA sequence: TGTGCCAGCAGCGCCGCCGGGACTACTAACAATGAGCAGTTCTTC. Translated, it gives CASSAAGTTNNEQFF.

This clone showed up just once. The J gene is TRBJ1-1, the V gene TRBV7-2; the D gene is possibly TRBD1 (6 bases). There are 15 residues in the CDR3. V was pared by 5 bases and J by 3 bases, with 16 bases between. CDR1 is SGHTA, CDR2 FQGNSA, per germline. The CDR3 coding sequence is TGTGCCAGCAGCCGGTCCTCCGCAGGGGACACTGAAGCTTTCTTT. Translating gives CASSRSSAGDTEAFF.

This clone was seen many times. The chain is built from TRBV21-1 and TRBJ2-2; the D segment call TRBD2 is taken from the table without a DNA check. TRBV21-1 is given as a pseudogene. There are 12 residues in the CDR3. Here the CDR3 reads CASGEEPGELFF. CDR3 bases: TGTGCCAGCGGGGAGGAGCCCGGGGAGCTGTTTTTT.

The rearrangement uses TRBV6-5 and TRBJ2-3; D is possibly TRBD2 (5 bases). V dropped 6 bases and J dropped 0 bases, with 13 bases sitting between them. The CDR3 totals 15 residues. The germline gives CDR1 MNHEY, CDR2 SVGAGI. CDR3 amino acids: CASRVQRRSTDTQYF. The CDR3 nucleotides read TGTGCCAGCAGAGTCCAGCGGAGAAGCACAGATACGCAGTATTTT.

The chain employs TRBV27 and TRBJ2-3; D perhaps matches TRBD2 (5 bases). Deletions cut 1 base from V and 6 bases from J, with 14 bases between. The CDR3 covers 15 residues. The germline V gene encodes CDR1 MNHEY and CDR2 SMNVEV (reference sequence). The CDR3: CASSLFGLTSDTQYF. The CDR3 DNA is TGTGCCAGCAGTTTATTTGGACTCACTTCTGATACGCAGTATTTT.

The chain carries TRBV30 and TRBJ2-3, with TRBD2 matching over 8 bases. Losses at the gene ends were 4 bases for V and 3 bases for J; bases not matched to a gene: 9. The CDR3 length is 15 residues. The germline V gene has CDR1 GTSNPN and CDR2 SVGIG (reference sequence). DNA of the CDR3: TGTGCCTGGAACAACGGGGGGGCAGGGACAGATACGCAGTATTTT. Translating gives CAWNNGGAGTDTQYF.

The chain has TRBV7-9 and TRBJ1-5; D is ambiguous. Germline V lookup: CDR1 SEHNR, CDR2 FQNEAQ (reference sequence). V lost 1 base and J lost 6, with 13 bases in between. There are 15 residues in the CDR3. The CDR3: CASSLGLGVRQPQHF. Written as DNA, the CDR3 is TGTGCCAGCAGCTTAGGACTCGGGGTGCGTCAGCCCCAGCATTTT.

This sequence joins TRBV30 and TRBJ2-7, with TRBD1 identical over 9 bases. Germline V gene sequence: CDR1 GTSNPN, CDR2 SVGIG (reference sequence). Trimming at V came to 7 bases and at J to 6 bases, leaving 7 bases not matched to a gene. This CDR3 spans 12 amino acids. The CDR3 DNA is TGTGCCTCACAGGGGGCAAGTGGCGAGCAGTACTTC. Translated: CASQGASGEQYF.

This sequence joins TRBV4-1 and TRBJ1-5, with D tentatively TRBD1 (6 bases). Germline loops: CDR1 MGHRA, CDR2 YSYEKL. The CDR3 length is 15 residues. Trimming left V 0 bases short and J 2 bases short, with 8 bases between. The CDR3 DNA follows: TGCGCCAGCAGCCAAGACCACAGGGGCAATCAGCCCCAGCATTTT. The encoded protein is CASSQDHRGNQPQHF.

The genes are TRBV4-2 and TRBJ2-1, with TRBD2 as a possible D gene (6 bases). Germline values: CDR1 LGHNA, CDR2 YNFKEQ. The V end lost 2 bases, the J end lost 2 bases, and 10 bases lay between the germline ends. The CDR3 totals 15 residues. The CDR3 DNA reads TGTGCCAGCAGCCAAACCGGCGGGACCTACAATGAGCAGTTCTTC. This gives the protein CASSQTGGTYNEQFF.

This sequence joins TRBV20-1 and TRBJ1-5; D perhaps matches TRBD1 (6 bases). Germline V lookup: CDR1 DFQATT, CDR2 SNEGSKA (reference sequence). The V end was cut by 3 bases, the J end by 1 base, with 10 bases between. There are 14 residues in the CDR3. This CDR3 reads CSASGQPSNQPQHF. In DNA form, the CDR3 reads TGCAGTGCTAGTGGACAGCCAAGCAATCAGCCCCAGCATTTT.

This sequence joins TRBV29-1 and TRBJ1-4; D gene ambiguous. V was trimmed by 6 bases and J by 10 bases, leaving 18 bases between them. This CDR3 is 13 amino acids long. Germline loops: CDR1 SQVTM, CDR2 ANQGSEA. The CDR3 DNA follows: TGCAGCGTCACCGCGCCCCCGGTTGGAAAACTGTTTTTT. Encoded protein: CSVTAPPVGKLFF.

This clone was recorded only once. The rearrangement joins TRBV27 to TRBJ2-7; D is undetermined. CDR3 length equals 14 residues. V was pared by 1 base and J by 1 base, with 8 bases between. Germline-derived CDR1 and CDR2 are MNHEY and SMNVEV (reference sequence). The CDR3: CASSLWAGSYEQYF. In DNA, the CDR3 is TGTGCCAGCAGTTTATGGGCAGGTTCCTACGAGCAGTACTTC.

This chain connects TRBV24-1 to TRBJ2-5; 10 bases agree with TRBD1. The CDR3 totals 16 residues. Germline V gene data show CDR1 as KGHDR and CDR2 as SFDVKD. V trimming: 3 bases; J trimming: 4 bases; junction bases outside the gene matches: 7. CDR3 DNA: TGTGCCACCAGTGATAGCGGGACAGGGGTTTTAGAGACCCAGTACTTC. It codes for CATSDSGTGVLETQYF.

The CDR3 nucleotides read TGCAGTGCTAGTAACAGCTATGGCTACACCTTC. Encoded protein: CSASNSYGYTF. V usage is TRBV20-1 and J usage is TRBJ1-2; D gene uncertain. CDR3 size: 11 residues. Trimming cost V 3 bases and J 4 bases, with 6 bases left between them. The germline CDR1 and CDR2 sequences are DFQATT and SNEGSKA (reference sequence).

The rearrangement uses TRBV15 and TRBJ1-2, with 9 bases that match TRBD1. Germline lookup yields CDR1 LNHNV and CDR2 YYDKDF (reference sequence). V dropped 2 bases and J dropped 8; count of bases not matched to a gene: 9. CDR3 size: 15 residues. CDR3 sequence (DNA): TGTGCCACCAGCAGACTCTTACAGGGGGCGAGAGGCTACACCTTC. This encodes CATSRLLQGARGYTF.

The rearrangement links TRBV27 to TRBJ2-1, with 7 bases aligning to TRBD1. The ends lost 6 bases at V and 1 base at J; junction bases unmatched: 12. Germline-derived CDR1 and CDR2 are MNHEY and SMNVEV (reference sequence). The CDR3 runs to 17 residues. CDR3 loop: CASSLVTGVGSYNEQFF. Here the CDR3 DNA reads TGTGCCAGCAGCCTTGTTACAGGGGTTGGATCCTACAATGAGCAGTTCTTC.

The V and J genes are TRBV2 and TRBJ2-2, with 7 nucleotides matching TRBD1. This CDR3 spans 14 amino acids. Germline CDR1 SNHLY, CDR2 FYNNEI. Germline trimming cut 6 bases from V and 0 bases from J; bases unmatched to any gene: 1. The CDR3 here is CASSGQANTGELFF. For the CDR3, the DNA is TGTGCCAGCAGCGGACAGGCGAACACCGGGGAGCTGTTTTTT.

The rearrangement links TRBV5-5 to TRBJ1-1, with D perhaps matching TRBD1 (5 bases). V dropped 3 bases and J dropped 0 bases, with 12 bases sitting between them. This CDR3 has 15 amino acids. Germline V gives CDR1 SGHKS, CDR2 YYEKEE (reference sequence). The CDR3 loop is CASSSTATLNTEAFF. The CDR3 DNA follows: TGTGCCAGCAGCTCGACAGCCACCTTGAACACTGAAGCTTTCTTT.